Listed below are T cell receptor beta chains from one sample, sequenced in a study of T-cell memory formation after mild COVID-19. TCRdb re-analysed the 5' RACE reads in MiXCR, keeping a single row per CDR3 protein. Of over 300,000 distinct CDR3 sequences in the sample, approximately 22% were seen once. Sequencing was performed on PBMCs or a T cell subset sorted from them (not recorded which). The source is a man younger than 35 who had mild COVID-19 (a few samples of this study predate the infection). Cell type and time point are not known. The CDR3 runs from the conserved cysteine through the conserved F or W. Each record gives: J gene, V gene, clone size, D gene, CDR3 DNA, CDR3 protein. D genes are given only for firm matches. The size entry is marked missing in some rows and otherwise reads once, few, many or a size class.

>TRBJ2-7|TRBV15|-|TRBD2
TGTGCCACCCAGGGACTACCGGGTGAGCAGTACTTC
CATQGLPGEQYF
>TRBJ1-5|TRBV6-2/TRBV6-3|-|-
TGTGCCAGCAGTCTTGGGGGGAGAGGTGGCCAGCCCCAGCATTTT
CASSLGGRGGQPQHF
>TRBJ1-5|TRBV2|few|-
TGTGCCAGCAGGGGGGGTTTCGCGTCGGGTCAGCCCCAGCATTTT
CASRGGFASGQPQHF
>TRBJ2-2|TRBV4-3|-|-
TGCGCCAGCAGCCAACAATTACACAAAACCCCCAGGGTTCGCACCGGGGAGCTGTTTTTT
CASSQQLHKTPRVRTGELFF
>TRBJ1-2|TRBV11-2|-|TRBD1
TGTGCCAGCAGCCCCGGGACAGTAGCTAACTATGGCTACACCTTC
CASSPGTVANYGYTF
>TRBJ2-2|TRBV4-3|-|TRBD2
TGCGCCAGCAGCCAAGAAGTGTATAGGACTAGCCACACCGGGGAGCTGTTTTTT
CASSQEVYRTSHTGELFF
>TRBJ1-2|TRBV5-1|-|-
TGCGCCAGCATCCCAGGGATCGGGGCTAACTATGGCTACACCTTC
CASIPGIGANYGYTF
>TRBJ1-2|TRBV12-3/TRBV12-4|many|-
TGTGCCAGCAGTTTATGGACGGACTATGGCTACACCTTC
CASSLWTDYGYTF
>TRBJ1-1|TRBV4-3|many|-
TGCGCCAGCAGCCAAGATGGTAGGGTACGGGAAGCTTTCTTT
CASSQDGRVREAFF
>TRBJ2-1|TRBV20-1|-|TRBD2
TGCAGTGCTAGGATACCCCAGCGGGGGGGTTCCTACAATGAGCAGTTCTTC
CSARIPQRGGSYNEQFF
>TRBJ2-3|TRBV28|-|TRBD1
TGTGCCAGCAGCTGGGACAGGAACACAGATACGCAGTATTTT
CASSWDRNTDTQYF
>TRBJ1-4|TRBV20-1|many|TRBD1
TGCAGTGCCCACGGACAGGGGGCGGGAGGCGAAAAACTGTTTTTT
CSAHGQGAGGEKLFF
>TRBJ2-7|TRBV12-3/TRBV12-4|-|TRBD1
TGTGCCAGCAGTATCGGACAGGGAATGTACGAGCAGTACTTC
CASSIGQGMYEQYF
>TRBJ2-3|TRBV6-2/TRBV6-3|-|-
TGTGCCAGCAGTTACCTATTGGCGTCAGATACGCAGTATTTT
CASSYLLASDTQYF
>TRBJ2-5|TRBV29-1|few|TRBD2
TGCAGCGGATCGACTAGCCAGGAGACCCAGTACTTC
CSGSTSQETQYF
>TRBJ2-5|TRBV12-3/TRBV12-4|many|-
TGTGCCAGCGCTAAGAGGGGCAACCAAGAGACCCAGTACTTC
CASAKRGNQETQYF
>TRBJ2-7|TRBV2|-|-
TGTGCCAGCAGTGACAGGGGATACTACGAGCAGTACTTC
CASSDRGYYEQYF
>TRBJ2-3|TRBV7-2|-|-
TGTGCCAGCAGCCCCATAACGGCCACAGATACGCAGTATTTT
CASSPITATDTQYF
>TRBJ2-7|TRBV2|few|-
TGTGCCAGCAGTGGGGGCCTGGGGGAGCAGTACTTC
CASSGGLGEQYF
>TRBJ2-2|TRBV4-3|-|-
TGCGCCAGCAGCCAAGAGCAGTCACGACCCGGGGAGCTGTTTTTT
CASSQEQSRPGELFF
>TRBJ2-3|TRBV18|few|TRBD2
TGTGCCAGCTCACCCCGACCCCCGCGGGGGAGCACAGATACGCAGTATTTT
CASSPRPPRGSTDTQYF
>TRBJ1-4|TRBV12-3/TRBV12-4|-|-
TGTGCCAGCAGCCCCGGACAGATTAATGAAAAACTGTTTTTT
CASSPGQINEKLFF
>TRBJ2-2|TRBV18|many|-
TGTGCCAGCTCGGGGACTCGAAGCACCGGGGAGCTGTTTTTT
CASSGTRSTGELFF
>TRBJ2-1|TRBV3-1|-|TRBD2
TGTGCCAGCAGCCCTCGGGGGGACAATGAGCAGTTCTTC
CASSPRGDNEQFF
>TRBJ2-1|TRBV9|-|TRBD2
TGTGCCAGCAGCGTAGCTAGCGGGGACTGGGAGCAGTTCTTC
CASSVASGDWEQFF
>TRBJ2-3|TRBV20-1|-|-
TGCAGTGCTCTCTTCCCGGGGGAGGGGGCAGATACGCAGTATTTT
CSALFPGEGADTQYF
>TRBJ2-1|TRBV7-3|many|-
TGTGCCAGCAGCTTACAGGGGAACGGTAATAATGAGCAGTTCTTC
CASSLQGNGNNEQFF
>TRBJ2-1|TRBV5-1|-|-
TGCGCCAGCAGCTCCCCATCGACAGGCGATATCCCGTTCTTC
CASSSPSTGDIPFF
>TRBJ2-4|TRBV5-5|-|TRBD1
TGTGCCAGCAGCTTGTACCCGACAGGGCCTGCCAAAAACATTCAGTACTTC
CASSLYPTGPAKNIQYF
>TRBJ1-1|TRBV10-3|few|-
TGTGCCATCAGTGACTTGGTGACAGCCCAAGCTTTCTTT
CAISDLVTAQAFF
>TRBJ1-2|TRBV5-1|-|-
TGCGCCAGCAGCTTGACTTTTGGACAGTTCTATGGCTACACCTTC
CASSLTFGQFYGYTF
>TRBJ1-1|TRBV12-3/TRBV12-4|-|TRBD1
TGTGCCAGCAGTCGAGGGACAGAATGGAACACTGAAGCTTTCTTT
CASSRGTEWNTEAFF
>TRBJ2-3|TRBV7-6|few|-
TGTGCCAGCAGCTTAGTTGGGGGTGAAACAGATACGCAGTATTTT
CASSLVGGETDTQYF
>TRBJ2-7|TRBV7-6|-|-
TGTGCCAGCAGCTTAGACAGGGTTGACGAGCAGTACTTC
CASSLDRVDEQYF
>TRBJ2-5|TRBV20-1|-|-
TGCAGTGCTAGTTCCTACCTGGCACGTGCTATAGGGGCGACCCAGTACTTC
CSASSYLARAIGATQYF
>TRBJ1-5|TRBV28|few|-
TGTGCCAGCAGTTTTGAGGGGGTTCAGCCCCAGCATTTT
CASSFEGVQPQHF
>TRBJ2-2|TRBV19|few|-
TGTGCCAGTAGTTCTCGGACGGTGAACGCCGGGGAGCTGTTTTTT
CASSSRTVNAGELFF
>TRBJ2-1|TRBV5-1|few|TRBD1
TGCGCCAGCAGCAGAACGGGACAGCCGGATGAGCAGTTCTTC
CASSRTGQPDEQFF
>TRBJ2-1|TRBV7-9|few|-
TGTGCCAGCAGCTTAAGTATGGGGTACAATGAGCAGTTCTTC
CASSLSMGYNEQFF
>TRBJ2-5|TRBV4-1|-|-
TGCGCCAGCAGCCAAGATACATTCAGCTCAGAGACCCAGTACTTC
CASSQDTFSSETQYF
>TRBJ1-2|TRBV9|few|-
TGTGCCAGCGGACCGAGGATGGACCGCACGCGCAGCTACACCTTC
CASGPRMDRTRSYTF
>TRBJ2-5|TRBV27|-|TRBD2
TGTGCCAGCAGTTCCGCCACAGCGGGGGTCGGGGAGACCCAGTACTTC
CASSSATAGVGETQYF
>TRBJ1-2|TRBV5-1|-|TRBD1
TGCGCCAGCTCCCCTCAACCGGGACAGCGCTATGGCTACACCTTC
CASSPQPGQRYGYTF
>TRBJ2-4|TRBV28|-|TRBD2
TGTGCCAGCAGTCGGGGGGAAGCCAAAAACATTCAGTACTTC
CASSRGEAKNIQYF
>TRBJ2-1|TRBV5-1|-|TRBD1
TGCGCCAGCAGCTTGGCCCCGACAGGGGGATTGGATGAGCAGTTCTTC
CASSLAPTGGLDEQFF
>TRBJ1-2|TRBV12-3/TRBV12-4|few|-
TGTGCCAGCACCTCAGGAGGGCTTCACTATGGCTACACCTTC
CASTSGGLHYGYTF
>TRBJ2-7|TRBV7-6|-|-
TGTGCCAGCAGCTTAGAGGCGACAGCTTCCCACGAGCAGTACTTC
CASSLEATASHEQYF
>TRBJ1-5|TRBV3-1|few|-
TGTGCCAGCAGCCAAGTCTCGGGGCATCAGCCCCAGCATTTT
CASSQVSGHQPQHF
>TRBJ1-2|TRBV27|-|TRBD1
TGTGCCAGCAGTCCCAGTACAGGGGAAGCTAACTATGGCTACACCTTC
CASSPSTGEANYGYTF
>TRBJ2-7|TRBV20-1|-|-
TGCAGTGCTAGAGGAAGAGAGACCGTCTACTACGAGCAGTACTTC
CSARGRETVYYEQYF
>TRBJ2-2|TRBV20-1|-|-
TGCAGTGCTGCCGGGACTCTCAACACCGGGGAGCTGTTTTTT
CSAAGTLNTGELFF
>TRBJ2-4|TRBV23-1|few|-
TGCGCCAGCAGTTCGGCCTGGTGGGGCAACCACATTCAGTACTTC
CASSSAWWGNHIQYF
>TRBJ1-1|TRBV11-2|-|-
TGTGCCAGCAGCTTTGTACGGGACGAAGCTTTCTTT
CASSFVRDEAFF
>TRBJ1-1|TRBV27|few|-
TGTGCCAGCAGTTTATATCGAGGAAGTGAAGCTTTCTTT
CASSLYRGSEAFF
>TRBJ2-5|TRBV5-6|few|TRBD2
TGTGCCAGCAGCTCCAACCCAGCGGGGAGACAAGAGACCCAGTACTTC
CASSSNPAGRQETQYF